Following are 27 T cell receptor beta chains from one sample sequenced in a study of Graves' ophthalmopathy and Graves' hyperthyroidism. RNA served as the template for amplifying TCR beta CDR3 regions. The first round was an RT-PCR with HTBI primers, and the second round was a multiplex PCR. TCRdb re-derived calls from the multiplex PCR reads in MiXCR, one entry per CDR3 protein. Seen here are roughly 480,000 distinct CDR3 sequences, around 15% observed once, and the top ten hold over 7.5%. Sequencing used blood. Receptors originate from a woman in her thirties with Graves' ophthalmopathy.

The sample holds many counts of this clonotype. The CDR3: CASSQEVGLIGTRYTGELFF. The CDR3 bases are TGTGCCAGCAGCCAAGAGGTCGGACTGATCGGGACACGTTACACCGGGGAGCTGTTTTTT. The chain has TRBV4-2 and TRBJ2-2; perhaps TRBD1 as D (6 bases). Trimming cost V 0 bases and J 3 bases, with 23 bases left between them. Germline loops: CDR1 LGHNA, CDR2 YNFKEQ. The CDR3 has 20 amino acids.

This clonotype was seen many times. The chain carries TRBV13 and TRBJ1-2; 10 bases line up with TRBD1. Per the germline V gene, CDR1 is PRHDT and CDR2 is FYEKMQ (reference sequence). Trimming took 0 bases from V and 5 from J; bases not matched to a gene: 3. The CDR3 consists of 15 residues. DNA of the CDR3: TGTGCCAGCAGCTTAGGCCGGGACAGGGGATATGGCTACACCTTC. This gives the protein CASSLGRDRGYGYTF.

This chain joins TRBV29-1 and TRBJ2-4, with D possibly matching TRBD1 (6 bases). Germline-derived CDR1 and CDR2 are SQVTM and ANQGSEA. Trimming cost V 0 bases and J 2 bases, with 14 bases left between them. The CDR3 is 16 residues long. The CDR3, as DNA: TGCAGCGTTGAAGATCTTGGGGGCTACTCCAAAAACATTCAGTACTTC. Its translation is CSVEDLGGYSKNIQYF.

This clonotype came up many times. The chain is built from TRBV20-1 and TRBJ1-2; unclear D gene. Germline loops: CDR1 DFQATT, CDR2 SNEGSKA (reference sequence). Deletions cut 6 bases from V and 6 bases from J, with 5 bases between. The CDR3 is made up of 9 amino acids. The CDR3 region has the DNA TGCAGTGCGCAGAATGGCTACACCTTC. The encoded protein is CSAQNGYTF.

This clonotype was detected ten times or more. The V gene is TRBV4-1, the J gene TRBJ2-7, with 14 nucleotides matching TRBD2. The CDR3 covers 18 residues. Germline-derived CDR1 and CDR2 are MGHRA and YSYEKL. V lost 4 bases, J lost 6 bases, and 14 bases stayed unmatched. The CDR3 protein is CASSRGLAGGPFKGEQYF. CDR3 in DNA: TGCGCCAGCAGCCGAGGACTAGCGGGAGGCCCTTTCAAGGGCGAGCAGTACTTC.

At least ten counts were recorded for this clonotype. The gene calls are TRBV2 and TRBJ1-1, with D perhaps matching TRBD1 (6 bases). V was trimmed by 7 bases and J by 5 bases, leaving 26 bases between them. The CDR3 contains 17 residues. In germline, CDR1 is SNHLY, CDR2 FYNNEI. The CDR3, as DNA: TGTGCCAGCACCCCAAGGGCACAGGGAAAGAGAAGTACTGAAGCTTTCTTT. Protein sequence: CASTPRAQGKRSTEAFF.

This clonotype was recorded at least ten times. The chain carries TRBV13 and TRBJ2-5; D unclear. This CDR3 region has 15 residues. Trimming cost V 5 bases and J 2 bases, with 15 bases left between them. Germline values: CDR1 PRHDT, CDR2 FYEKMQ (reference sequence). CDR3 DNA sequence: TGTGCCAGCAGCGCTCGCCGAGGCAGGCAAGAGACCCAGTACTTC. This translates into CASSARRGRQETQYF.

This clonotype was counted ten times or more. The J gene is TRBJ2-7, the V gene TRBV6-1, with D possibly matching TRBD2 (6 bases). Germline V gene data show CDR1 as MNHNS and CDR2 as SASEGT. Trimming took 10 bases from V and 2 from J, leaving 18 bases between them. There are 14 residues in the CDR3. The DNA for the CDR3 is TGTGCCACCTTAGCGGTTCCGGGTCCCTACGAGCAGTACTTC. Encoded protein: CATLAVPGPYEQYF.

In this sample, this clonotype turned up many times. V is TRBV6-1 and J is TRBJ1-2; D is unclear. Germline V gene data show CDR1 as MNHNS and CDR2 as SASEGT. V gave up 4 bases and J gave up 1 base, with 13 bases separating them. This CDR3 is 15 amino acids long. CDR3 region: CASSGSGERNYGYTF. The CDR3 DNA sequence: TGTGCCAGCAGTGGCTCCGGGGAACGTAACTATGGCTACACCTTC.

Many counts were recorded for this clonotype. The CDR3 here is CASSLWLTENSPLHF. The DNA for the CDR3 is TGTGCCAGCAGTTTATGGTTGACAGAAAATTCACCCCTCCACTTT. The chain uses TRBV27 and TRBJ1-6, with D perhaps TRBD1 (5 bases). The germline V and J ends were trimmed by 1 base and 7 bases, with 11 bases remaining between them. CDR1 is MNHEY and CDR2 is SMNVEV in the germline V gene (reference sequence). The CDR3 totals 15 residues.

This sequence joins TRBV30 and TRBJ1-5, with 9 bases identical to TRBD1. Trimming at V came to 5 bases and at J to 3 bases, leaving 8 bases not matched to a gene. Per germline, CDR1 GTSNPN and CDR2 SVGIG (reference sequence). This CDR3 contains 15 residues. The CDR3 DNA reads TGTGCCTGGGAATCTGGACAGGGGACCAATCAGCCCCAGCATTTT. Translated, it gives CAWESGQGTNQPQHF.

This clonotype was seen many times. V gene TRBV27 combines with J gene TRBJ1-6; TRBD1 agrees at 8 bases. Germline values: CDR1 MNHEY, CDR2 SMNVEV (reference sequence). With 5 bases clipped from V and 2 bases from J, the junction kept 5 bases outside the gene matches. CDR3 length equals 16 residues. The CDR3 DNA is TGTGCCAGCAGTCCTACAGGGGGACCCTATAATTCACCCCTCCACTTT. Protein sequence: CASSPTGGPYNSPLHF.

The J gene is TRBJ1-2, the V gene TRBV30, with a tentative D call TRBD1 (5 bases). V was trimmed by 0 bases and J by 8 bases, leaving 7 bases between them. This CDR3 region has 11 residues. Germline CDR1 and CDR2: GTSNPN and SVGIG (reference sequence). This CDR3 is CAWSVRGGYTF. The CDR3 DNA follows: TGTGCCTGGAGTGTTCGGGGCGGCTACACCTTC.

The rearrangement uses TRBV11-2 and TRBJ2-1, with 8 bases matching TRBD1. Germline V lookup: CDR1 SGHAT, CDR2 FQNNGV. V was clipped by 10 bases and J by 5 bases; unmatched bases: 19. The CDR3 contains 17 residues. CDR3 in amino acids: CATTGGTGGPLHNEQFF. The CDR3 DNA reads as TGTGCCACCACAGGGGGAACAGGGGGTCCTCTTCACAATGAGCAGTTCTTC.

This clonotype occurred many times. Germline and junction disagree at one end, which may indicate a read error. The CDR3 region is CASSLKRLAGGLAKNIKYF. The CDR3 DNA follows: TGTGCCAGCAGTTTGAAGAGACTAGCGGGGGGGCTAGCCAAAAACATTAAGTACTTC. The rearrangement links TRBV12-3 or TRBV12-4 to TRBJ2-4; TRBD2 agrees at 14 bases. CDR3 length: 19 residues.

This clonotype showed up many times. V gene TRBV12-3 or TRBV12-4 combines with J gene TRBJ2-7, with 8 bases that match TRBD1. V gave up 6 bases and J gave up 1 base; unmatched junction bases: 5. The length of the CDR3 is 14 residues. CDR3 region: CASRPGQASYEQYF. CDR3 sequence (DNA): TGTGCCAGCAGACCGGGACAGGCTTCCTACGAGCAGTACTTC.

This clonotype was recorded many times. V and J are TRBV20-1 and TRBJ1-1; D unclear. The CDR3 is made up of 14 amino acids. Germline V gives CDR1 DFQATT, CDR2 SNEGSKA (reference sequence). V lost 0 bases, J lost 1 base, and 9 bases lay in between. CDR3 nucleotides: TGCAGTGCTAGAGATATCCGGGGGAACACTGAAGCTTTCTTT. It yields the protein CSARDIRGNTEAFF.

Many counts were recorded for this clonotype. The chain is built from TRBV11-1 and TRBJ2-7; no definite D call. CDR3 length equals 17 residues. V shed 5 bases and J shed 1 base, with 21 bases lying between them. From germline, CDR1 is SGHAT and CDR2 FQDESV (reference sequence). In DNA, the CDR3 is TGTGCCAGCAGCCCCGAGGTTGGTACACGCCATTCCTACGAGCAGTACTTC. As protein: CASSPEVGTRHSYEQYF.

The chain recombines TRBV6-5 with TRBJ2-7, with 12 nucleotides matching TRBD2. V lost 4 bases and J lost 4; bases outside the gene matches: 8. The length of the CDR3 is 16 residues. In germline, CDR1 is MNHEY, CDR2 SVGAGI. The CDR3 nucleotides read TGTGCCAGCAGTTGGGAGGCGGGACTAGCGGGTTACGAGCAGTACTTC. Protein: CASSWEAGLAGYEQYF.

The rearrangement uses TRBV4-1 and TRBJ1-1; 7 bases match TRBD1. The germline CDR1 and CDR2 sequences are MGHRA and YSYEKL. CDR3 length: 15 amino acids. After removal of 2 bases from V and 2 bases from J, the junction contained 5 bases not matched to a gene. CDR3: CASSQTDRFNTEAFF. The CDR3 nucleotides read TGCGCCAGCAGCCAAACGGACAGGTTCAACACTGAAGCTTTCTTT.

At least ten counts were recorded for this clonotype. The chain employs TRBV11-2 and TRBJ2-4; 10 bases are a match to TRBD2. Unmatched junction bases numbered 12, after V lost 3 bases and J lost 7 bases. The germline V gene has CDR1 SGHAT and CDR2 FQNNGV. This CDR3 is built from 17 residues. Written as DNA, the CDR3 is TGTGCCAGCAGCTTCCCTTCCTCTAGCGGGAGAACTAACATTCAGTACTTC. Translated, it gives CASSFPSSSGRTNIQYF.

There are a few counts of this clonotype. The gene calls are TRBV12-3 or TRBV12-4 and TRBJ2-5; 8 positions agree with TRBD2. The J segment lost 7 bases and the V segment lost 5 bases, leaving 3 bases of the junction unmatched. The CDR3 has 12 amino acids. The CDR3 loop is CASSSGGGTQYF. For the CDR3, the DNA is TGTGCCAGCAGTAGCGGGGGAGGGACCCAGTACTTC.

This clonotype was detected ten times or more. The DNA for the CDR3 is TGTGCCAGCAGTCTTTTCCACGGAGGGGGCACTGAAGCTTTCTTT. Its protein is CASSLFHGGGTEAFF. The chain has TRBV6-5 and TRBJ1-1; possibly TRBD1 for D (6 bases). The V end was cut by 5 bases, the J end by 4 bases, with 17 bases between. Looked up from germline, CDR1 is MNHEY and CDR2 is SVGAGI. This CDR3 is 15 amino acids long.

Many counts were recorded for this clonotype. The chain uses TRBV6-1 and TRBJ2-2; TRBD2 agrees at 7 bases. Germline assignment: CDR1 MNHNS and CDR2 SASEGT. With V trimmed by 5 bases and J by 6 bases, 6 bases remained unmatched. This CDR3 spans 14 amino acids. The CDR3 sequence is CASSQTSSPGELFF. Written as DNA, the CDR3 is TGTGCCAGCAGTCAGACTAGCTCTCCCGGGGAGCTGTTTTTT.

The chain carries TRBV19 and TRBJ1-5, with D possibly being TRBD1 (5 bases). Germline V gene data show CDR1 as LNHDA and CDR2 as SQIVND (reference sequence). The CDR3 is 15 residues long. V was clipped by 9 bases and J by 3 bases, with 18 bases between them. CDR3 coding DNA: TGTGCCAGCACGGATAGAGGGGAAATCAATCAGCCCCAGCATTTT. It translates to CASTDRGEINQPQHF.

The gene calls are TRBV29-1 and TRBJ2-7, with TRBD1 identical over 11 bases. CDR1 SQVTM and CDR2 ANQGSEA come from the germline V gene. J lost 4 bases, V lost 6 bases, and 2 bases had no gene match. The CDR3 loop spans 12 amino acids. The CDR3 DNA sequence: TGCAGCGTCGGACAGGGGGCTTACGAGCAGTACTTC. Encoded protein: CSVGQGAYEQYF.

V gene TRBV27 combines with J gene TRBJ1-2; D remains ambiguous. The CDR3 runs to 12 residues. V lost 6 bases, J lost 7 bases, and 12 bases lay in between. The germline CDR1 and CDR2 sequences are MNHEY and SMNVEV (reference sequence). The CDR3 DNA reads TGTGCCAGCAGCCCCAGTGGGTTTGGCTACACCTTC. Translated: CASSPSGFGYTF.